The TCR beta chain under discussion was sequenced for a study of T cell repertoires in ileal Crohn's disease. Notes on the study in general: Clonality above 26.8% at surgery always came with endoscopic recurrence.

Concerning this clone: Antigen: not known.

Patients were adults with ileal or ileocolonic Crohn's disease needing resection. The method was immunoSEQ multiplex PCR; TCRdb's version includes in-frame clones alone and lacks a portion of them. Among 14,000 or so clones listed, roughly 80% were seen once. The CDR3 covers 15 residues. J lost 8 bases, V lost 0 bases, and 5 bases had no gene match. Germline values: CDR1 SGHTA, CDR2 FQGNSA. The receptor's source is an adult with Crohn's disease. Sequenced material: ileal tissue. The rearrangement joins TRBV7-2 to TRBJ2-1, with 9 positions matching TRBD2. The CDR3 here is CASSLAGGGAHEQFF. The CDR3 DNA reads TGTGCCAGCAGCTTAGCTGGCGGGGGGGCCCATGAGCAGTTCTTC.